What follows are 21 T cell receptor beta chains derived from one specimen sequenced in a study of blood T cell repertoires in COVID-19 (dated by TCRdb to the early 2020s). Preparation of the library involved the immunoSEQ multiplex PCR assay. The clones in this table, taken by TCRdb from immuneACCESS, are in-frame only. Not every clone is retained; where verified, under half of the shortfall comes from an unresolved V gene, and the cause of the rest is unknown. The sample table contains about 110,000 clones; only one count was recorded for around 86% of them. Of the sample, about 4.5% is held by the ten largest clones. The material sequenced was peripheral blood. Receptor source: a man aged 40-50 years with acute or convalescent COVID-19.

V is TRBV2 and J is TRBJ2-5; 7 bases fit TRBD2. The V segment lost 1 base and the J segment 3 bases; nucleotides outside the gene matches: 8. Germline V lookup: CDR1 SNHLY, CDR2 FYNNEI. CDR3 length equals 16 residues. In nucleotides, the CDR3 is TGTGCCAGCAGTGAAGGGGATTTGGGGGGGGAAGAGACCCAGTACTTC. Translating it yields CASSEGDLGGEETQYF.

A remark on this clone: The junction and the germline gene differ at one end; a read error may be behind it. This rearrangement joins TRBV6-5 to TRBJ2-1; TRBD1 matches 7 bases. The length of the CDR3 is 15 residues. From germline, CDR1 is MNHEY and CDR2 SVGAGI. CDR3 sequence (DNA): TGTGCCAGCCGTTATCGCACAGGGGCCTACAATGAGCAGTTCTTC. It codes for CASRYRTGAYNEQFF.

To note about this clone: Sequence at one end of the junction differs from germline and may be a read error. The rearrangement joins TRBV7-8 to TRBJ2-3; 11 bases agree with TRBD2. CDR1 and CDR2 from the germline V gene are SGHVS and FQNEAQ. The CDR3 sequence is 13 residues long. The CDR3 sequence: CASSLALTSGSTF. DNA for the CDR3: TGTGCCAGCAGCTTAGCGCTCACTAGCGGGAGTACCTTT.

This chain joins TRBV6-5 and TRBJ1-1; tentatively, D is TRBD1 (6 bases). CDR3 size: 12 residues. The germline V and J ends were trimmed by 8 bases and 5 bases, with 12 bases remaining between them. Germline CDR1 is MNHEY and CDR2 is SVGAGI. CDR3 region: CASVPGHTEAFF. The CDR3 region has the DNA TGTGCCAGCGTCCCGGGACATACTGAAGCTTTCTTT.

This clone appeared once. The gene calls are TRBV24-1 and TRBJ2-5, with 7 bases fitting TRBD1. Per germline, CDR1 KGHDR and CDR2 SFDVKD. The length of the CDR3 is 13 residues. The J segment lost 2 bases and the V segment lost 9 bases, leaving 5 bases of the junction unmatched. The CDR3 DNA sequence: TGTGCCACCGGAAGGACAGGTCAAGAGACCCAGTACTTC. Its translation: CATGRTGQETQYF.

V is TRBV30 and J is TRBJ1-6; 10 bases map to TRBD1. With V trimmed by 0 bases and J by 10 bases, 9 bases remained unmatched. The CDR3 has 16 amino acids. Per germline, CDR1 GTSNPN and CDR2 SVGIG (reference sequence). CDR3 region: CAWSVRAGTGESPLHF. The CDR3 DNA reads TGTGCCTGGAGTGTACGGGCCGGGACAGGGGAATCACCCCTCCACTTT.

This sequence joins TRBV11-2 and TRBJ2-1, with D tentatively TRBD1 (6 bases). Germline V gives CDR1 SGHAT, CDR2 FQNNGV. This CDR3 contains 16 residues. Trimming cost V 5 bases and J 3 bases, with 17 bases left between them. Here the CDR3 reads CASSPALGAVYNEQFF. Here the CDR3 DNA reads TGTGCCAGCAGCCCGGCTCTGGGGGCCGTCTACAATGAGCAGTTCTTC.

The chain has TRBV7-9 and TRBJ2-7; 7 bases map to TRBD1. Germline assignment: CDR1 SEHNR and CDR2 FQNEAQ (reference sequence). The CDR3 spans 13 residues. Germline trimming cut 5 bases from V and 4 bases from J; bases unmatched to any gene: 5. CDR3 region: CASSRDRDYEQYF. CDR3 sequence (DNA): TGTGCCAGCAGCCGAGACAGGGATTACGAGCAGTACTTC.

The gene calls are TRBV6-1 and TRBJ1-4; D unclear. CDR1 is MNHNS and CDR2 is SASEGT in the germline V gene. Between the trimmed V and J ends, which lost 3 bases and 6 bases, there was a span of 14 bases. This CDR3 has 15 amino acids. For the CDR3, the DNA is TGTGCCAGCAGTGAGCAGCCAGCGAGGGATGAAAAACTGTTTTTT. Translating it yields CASSEQPARDEKLFF.

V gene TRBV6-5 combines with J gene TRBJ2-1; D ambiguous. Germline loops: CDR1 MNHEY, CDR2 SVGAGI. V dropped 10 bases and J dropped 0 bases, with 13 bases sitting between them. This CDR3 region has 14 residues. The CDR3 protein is CATCRESSYNEQFF. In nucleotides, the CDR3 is TGTGCCACCTGCCGCGAGAGCTCCTACAATGAGCAGTTCTTC.

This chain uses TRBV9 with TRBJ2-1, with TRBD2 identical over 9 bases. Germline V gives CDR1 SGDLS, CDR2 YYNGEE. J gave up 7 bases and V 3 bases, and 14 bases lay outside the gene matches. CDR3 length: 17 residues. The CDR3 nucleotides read TGTGCCAGCAGCGGAACCGATTGGACTAGCGCCCCGAATGAGCAGTTCTTC. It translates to CASSGTDWTSAPNEQFF.

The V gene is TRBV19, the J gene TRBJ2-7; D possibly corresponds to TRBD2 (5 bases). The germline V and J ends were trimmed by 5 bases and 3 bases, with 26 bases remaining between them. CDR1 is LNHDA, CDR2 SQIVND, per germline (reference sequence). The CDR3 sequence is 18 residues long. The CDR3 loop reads CASSASWASRTINYEQYF. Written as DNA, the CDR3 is TGTGCCAGTAGTGCGTCCTGGGCTAGCCGTACGATTAACTACGAGCAGTACTTC. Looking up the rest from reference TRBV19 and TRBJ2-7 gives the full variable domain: DGGITQSPKYLFRKEGQNVTLSCEQNLNHDAMYWYRQDPGQGLRLIYYSQIVNDFQKGDIAEGYSVSREKKESFPLTVTSAQKNPTAFYLCASSASWASRTINYEQYFGPGTRLTVT.

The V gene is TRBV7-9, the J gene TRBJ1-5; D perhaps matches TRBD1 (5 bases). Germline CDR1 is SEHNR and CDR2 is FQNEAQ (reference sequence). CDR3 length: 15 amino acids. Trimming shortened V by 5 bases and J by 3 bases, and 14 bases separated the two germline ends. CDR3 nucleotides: TGTGCCAGCAGCCCCTTGGCAGGGATCAATCAGCCCCAGCATTTT. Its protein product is CASSPLAGINQPQHF.

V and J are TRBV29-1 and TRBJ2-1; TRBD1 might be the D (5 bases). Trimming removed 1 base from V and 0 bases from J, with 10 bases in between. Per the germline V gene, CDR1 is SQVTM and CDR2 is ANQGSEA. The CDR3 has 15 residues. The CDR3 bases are TGCAGCGTTGAAGGGGTCAGGGACTCCTACAATGAGCAGTTCTTC. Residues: CSVEGVRDSYNEQFF.

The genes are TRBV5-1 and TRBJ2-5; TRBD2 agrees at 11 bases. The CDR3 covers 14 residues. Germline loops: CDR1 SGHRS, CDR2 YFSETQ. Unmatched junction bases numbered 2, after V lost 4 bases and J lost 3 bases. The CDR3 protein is CASSRGLAEETQYF. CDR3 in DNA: TGCGCCAGCAGCAGGGGACTAGCGGAAGAGACCCAGTACTTC.

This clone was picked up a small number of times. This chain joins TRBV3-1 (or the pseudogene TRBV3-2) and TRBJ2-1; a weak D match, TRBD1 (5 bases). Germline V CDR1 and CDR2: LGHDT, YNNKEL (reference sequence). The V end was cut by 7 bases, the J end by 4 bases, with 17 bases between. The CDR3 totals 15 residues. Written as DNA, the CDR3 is TGTGCCAGCACCCGGGCCAGGGCGTCGTACAATGAGCAGTTCTTC. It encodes CASTRARASYNEQFF.

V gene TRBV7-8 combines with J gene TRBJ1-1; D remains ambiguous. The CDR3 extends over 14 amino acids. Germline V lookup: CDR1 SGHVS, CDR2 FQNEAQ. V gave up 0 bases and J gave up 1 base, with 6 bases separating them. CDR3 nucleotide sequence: TGTGCCAGCAGCTTAGCAGGGAGGAACACTGAAGCTTTCTTT. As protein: CASSLAGRNTEAFF.

The CDR3 region is CASLKGQENEKLFF. The CDR3 coding sequence is TGTGCCAGCCTCAAGGGACAGGAAAATGAAAAACTGTTTTTT. The V and J genes are TRBV7-9 and TRBJ1-4, with 8 bases that match TRBD1. Germline CDR1 SEHNR, CDR2 FQNEAQ (reference sequence). The length of the CDR3 is 14 residues. The ends lost 8 bases at V and 5 bases at J; junction bases unmatched: 7.

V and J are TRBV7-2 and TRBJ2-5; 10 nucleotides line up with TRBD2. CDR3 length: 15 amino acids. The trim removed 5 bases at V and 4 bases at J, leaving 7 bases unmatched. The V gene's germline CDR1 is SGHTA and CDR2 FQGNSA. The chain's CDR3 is CASSDAAGGGETQYF. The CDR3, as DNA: TGTGCCAGCAGCGACGCAGCGGGGGGGGGAGAGACCCAGTACTTC.

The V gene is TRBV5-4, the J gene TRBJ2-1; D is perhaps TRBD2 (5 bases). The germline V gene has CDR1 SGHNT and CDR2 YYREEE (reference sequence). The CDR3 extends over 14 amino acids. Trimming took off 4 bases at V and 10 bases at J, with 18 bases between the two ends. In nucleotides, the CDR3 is TGTGCCAGCAGCACCTCATACCCGGGGTCGGAGCAGTTCTTC. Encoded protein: CASSTSYPGSEQFF.

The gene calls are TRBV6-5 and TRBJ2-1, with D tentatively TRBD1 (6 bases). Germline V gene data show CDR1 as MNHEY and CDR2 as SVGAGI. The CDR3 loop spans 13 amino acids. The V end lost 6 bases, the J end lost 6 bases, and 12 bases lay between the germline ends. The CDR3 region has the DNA TGTGCCAGCAGCCTGGGACACTTCAATGAGCAGTTCTTC. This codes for CASSLGHFNEQFF.